This T cell receptor (beta chain) derives from a study of regulatory T cells in long-lasting Graves disease. Study information: Under 3 months of antithyroid drugs had been taken by newly diagnosed Graves' patients.

Relying on iRepertoire HTBI primers and Arm-PCR of CDR3 regions, the team built TCR beta libraries. TCRdb re-analysed the multiplex PCR reads in MiXCR, keeping a single row per CDR3 protein. The table has 350,000 to 500,000 distinct CDR3 sequences, 14% seen once. A note on this clonotype: A much larger clonotype is one base distant, so this may be a read error.

Documented time point: newly diagnosed GD, antithyroid drugs for less than 3 months. Making the TCR library involved RNA that had been extracted from PBMCs. The CDR3 runs to 20 residues. The germline CDR1 and CDR2 sequences are SEHNR and FQNEAQ (reference sequence). The same specimen was also included in a second study, on T cells in Graves' hyperthyroidism and ophthalmopathy. That study reports: TCR CDR3 underwent first-round RT-PCR with the HTBI primer set.

The sequencing here drew on peripheral blood mononuclear cells (PBMCs), taken at new diagnosis, from a patient treated with antithyroid drugs. The sequence derives from a woman between 50 and 59 years old with Graves disease. The genes are TRBV7-9 and TRBJ2-2, with 14 nucleotides matching TRBD2. The CDR3 sequence is CTTLGTAPGLAGEGAGELFF. In DNA form, the CDR3 reads TGTACCACACTTGGGACAGCGCCGGGACTAGCGGGAGAGGGGGCCGGGGAGCTGTTTTTT.